A selection of T cell receptor beta chains follows, all from one sample in a study of blood T cells in healthy people across ages. From the 5' RACE reads, TCRdb called clonotypes with MiXCR, one entry per CDR3 protein. The top ten clones hold about 30% of a sample with about 670,000 distinct CDR3 sequences, less than 45% of them seen once. The sample was blood. The receptors derive from a man older than 75 in good health. Both conserved end residues are part of each CDR3. The order of the fields is clone size, D gene, CDR3 length, V gene, J gene, CDR3 protein, CDR3 DNA. The D gene is left open where the match is weak. Where a row states a size, it is once, few, many or the class of an expanded clone; other rows omit it.

abundance: many
d_gene: TRBD2
len: 14
v_gene: TRBV29-1
j_gene: TRBJ2-7
CDR3aa: CSVLAGGPPYEQYF
CDR3nt: TGCAGCGTACTAGCGGGAGGGCCCCCCTACGAGCAGTACTTC

abundance: -
d_gene: TRBD1
len: 14
v_gene: TRBV10-2
j_gene: TRBJ2-7
CDR3aa: CASSGTGQGGEQYF
CDR3nt: TGCGCCAGCAGTGGCACGGGACAGGGTGGCGAGCAGTACTTC

abundance: -
d_gene: -
len: 12
v_gene: TRBV29-1
j_gene: TRBJ2-7
CDR3aa: CSVLAPSYEQYF
CDR3nt: TGCAGCGTTTTAGCCCCCTCCTACGAGCAGTACTTC

abundance: -
d_gene: -
len: 13
v_gene: TRBV12-3/TRBV12-4
j_gene: TRBJ2-3
CDR3aa: CASSSKFPDTQYF
CDR3nt: TGTGCCAGCAGTTCCAAGTTCCCAGATACGCAGTATTTT

abundance: -
d_gene: TRBD2
len: 16
v_gene: TRBV12-3/TRBV12-4
j_gene: TRBJ2-5
CDR3aa: CASSPRTSGVLETQYF
CDR3nt: TGTGCCAGCAGTCCAAGGACTAGCGGGGTCTTGGAGACCCAGTACTTC

abundance: -
d_gene: TRBD1
len: 15
v_gene: TRBV5-1
j_gene: TRBJ2-3
CDR3aa: CASSGPGTGTDTQYF
CDR3nt: TGCGCCAGCAGCGGCCCCGGGACAGGGACAGATACGCAGTATTTT

abundance: -
d_gene: TRBD2
len: 17
v_gene: TRBV12-5
j_gene: TRBJ2-1
CDR3aa: CASGLQGGGLAGGTQFF
CDR3nt: TGTGCTAGTGGTCTCCAAGGTGGAGGTTTAGCGGGGGGTACCCAGTTCTTC

abundance: -
d_gene: -
len: 14
v_gene: TRBV7-2
j_gene: TRBJ1-2
CDR3aa: CASSLGTVNHGHTF
CDR3nt: TGTGCCAGCAGCTTAGGGACAGTTAACCATGGCCACACCTTC

abundance: -
d_gene: -
len: 15
v_gene: TRBV20-1
j_gene: TRBJ2-5
CDR3aa: CSARVSPAEQETQYF
CDR3nt: TGCAGTGCTAGAGTGTCCCCGGCGGAACAAGAGACCCAGTACTTC

abundance: -
d_gene: -
len: 14
v_gene: TRBV3-1
j_gene: TRBJ1-2
CDR3aa: CASSTEVTNYGYTF
CDR3nt: TGTGCCAGCAGCACTGAGGTTACTAACTATGGCTACACCTTC

abundance: -
d_gene: -
len: 12
v_gene: TRBV29-1
j_gene: TRBJ1-1
CDR3aa: CSVNGGDTEAFF
CDR3nt: TGCAGCGTTAATGGGGGGGACACTGAAGCTTTCTTT

abundance: -
d_gene: -
len: 15
v_gene: TRBV5-4
j_gene: TRBJ2-4
CDR3aa: CASSLGPDTYNEQYF
CDR3nt: TGTGCCAGCAGCTTGGGTCCGGACACCTACAATGAGCAGTACTTC

abundance: -
d_gene: TRBD2
len: 16
v_gene: TRBV20-1
j_gene: TRBJ2-4
CDR3aa: CSARGASGGGVWEQYF
CDR3nt: TGCAGTGCTAGAGGCGCTAGCGGGGGGGGAGTTTGGGAGCAGTACTTC

abundance: -
d_gene: TRBD2
len: 13
v_gene: TRBV7-7
j_gene: TRBJ2-5
CDR3aa: CASSGDPRETQYF
CDR3nt: TGCGCCAGCAGCGGGGACCCACGGGAGACCCAGTACTTC

abundance: -
d_gene: -
len: 14
v_gene: TRBV20-1
j_gene: TRBJ2-7
CDR3aa: CSARVGLLSYEQYF
CDR3nt: TGCAGTGCTAGAGTTGGACTTCTCTCCTACGAGCAGTACTTC

abundance: -
d_gene: -
len: 15
v_gene: TRBV27
j_gene: TRBJ1-4
CDR3aa: CASSLQAGFNEKLFF
CDR3nt: TGTGCCAGCAGTTTACAAGCAGGGTTTAATGAAAAACTGTTTTTT

abundance: -
d_gene: -
len: 13
v_gene: TRBV24-1
j_gene: TRBJ2-3
CDR3aa: CATSEGRTDTQYF
CDR3nt: TGTGCCACCAGTGAAGGGCGCACAGATACGCAGTATTTT

abundance: -
d_gene: -
len: 15
v_gene: TRBV2
j_gene: TRBJ1-6
CDR3aa: CASSSRGLDNSPLHF
CDR3nt: TGTGCCAGCAGTTCCCGGGGGTTGGATAATTCACCCCTCCACTTT

abundance: -
d_gene: -
len: 14
v_gene: TRBV7-9
j_gene: TRBJ2-5
CDR3aa: CASSSGYGQETQYF
CDR3nt: TGTGCCAGCAGCTCCGGGTATGGGCAAGAGACCCAGTACTTC

abundance: -
d_gene: TRBD2
len: 15
v_gene: TRBV5-1
j_gene: TRBJ2-5
CDR3aa: CVSGLAGGQGETQYF
CDR3nt: TGCGTCAGTGGACTAGCGGGAGGACAGGGAGAGACCCAGTACTTC

abundance: few
d_gene: -
len: 12
v_gene: TRBV7-2
j_gene: TRBJ1-6
CDR3aa: CASSRDSSPLHF
CDR3nt: TGTGCCAGCAGCCGGGACTCATCACCCCTCCACTTT

abundance: -
d_gene: -
len: 15
v_gene: TRBV4-3
j_gene: TRBJ2-1
CDR3aa: CASTQDSPRHNEQFF
CDR3nt: TGCGCCAGCACCCAGGACAGTCCACGTCACAATGAGCAGTTCTTC

abundance: few
d_gene: TRBD2
len: 15
v_gene: TRBV7-2
j_gene: TRBJ2-3
CDR3aa: CASSFPGLAGYTQYF
CDR3nt: TGTGCCAGCAGCTTTCCGGGACTAGCGGGCTATACGCAGTATTTT

abundance: few
d_gene: -
len: 14
v_gene: TRBV12-3/TRBV12-4
j_gene: TRBJ1-4
CDR3aa: CASSFLGSNEKLFF
CDR3nt: TGTGCCAGCAGTTTTCTAGGTTCTAATGAAAAACTGTTTTTT

abundance: -
d_gene: -
len: 15
v_gene: TRBV7-2
j_gene: TRBJ2-7
CDR3aa: CASSLEWASPYEQYF
CDR3nt: TGTGCCAGCAGCTTAGAGTGGGCCAGCCCCTACGAGCAGTACTTC

abundance: -
d_gene: -
len: 14
v_gene: TRBV28
j_gene: TRBJ1-2
CDR3aa: CASTQSSDSYGYTF
CDR3nt: TGTGCCAGCACCCAATCTTCGGACAGCTATGGCTACACCTTC

abundance: -
d_gene: TRBD2
len: 20
v_gene: TRBV20-1
j_gene: TRBJ2-4
CDR3aa: CSASPPGLAGHDLAKNIQYF
CDR3nt: TGCAGTGCTAGCCCCCCGGGACTAGCGGGACACGACCTAGCCAAAAACATTCAGTACTTC

abundance: few
d_gene: TRBD1
len: 14
v_gene: TRBV18
j_gene: TRBJ1-1
CDR3aa: CASSGDRGDTEAFF
CDR3nt: TGTGCCAGCTCAGGCGACAGGGGGGACACTGAAGCTTTCTTT

abundance: -
d_gene: TRBD2
len: 13
v_gene: TRBV7-6
j_gene: TRBJ2-2
CDR3aa: CASASGPTGELFF
CDR3nt: TGTGCCAGCGCTAGCGGACCAACCGGGGAGCTGTTTTTT

abundance: many
d_gene: -
len: 12
v_gene: TRBV29-1
j_gene: TRBJ1-2
CDR3aa: CSVRTENYGYTF
CDR3nt: TGCAGCGTTCGGACAGAAAACTATGGCTACACCTTC

abundance: -
d_gene: -
len: 11
v_gene: TRBV24-1
j_gene: TRBJ1-2
CDR3aa: CATSNGYGYTF
CDR3nt: TGTGCCACCAGTAATGGGTATGGCTACACCTTC

abundance: -
d_gene: TRBD2
len: 16
v_gene: TRBV11-2
j_gene: TRBJ2-3
CDR3aa: CASSLTSGLSTGTQYF
CDR3nt: TGTGCCAGCAGCTTAACTAGCGGCCTTAGCACAGGTACGCAGTATTTT

abundance: -
d_gene: -
len: 16
v_gene: TRBV4-3
j_gene: TRBJ2-4
CDR3aa: CASSQAYTDFKNIQYF
CDR3nt: TGCGCCAGCAGCCAGGCCTACACGGATTTCAAAAACATTCAGTACTTC

abundance: -
d_gene: -
len: 14
v_gene: TRBV6-5
j_gene: TRBJ1-2
CDR3aa: CASSYRTPVYGYTF
CDR3nt: TGTGCCAGCAGTTACAGGACACCAGTCTATGGCTACACCTTC

abundance: once
d_gene: TRBD2
len: 11
v_gene: TRBV7-2
j_gene: TRBJ2-5
CDR3aa: CASRLAAEQYF
CDR3nt: TGTGCCAGCAGACTAGCGGCGGAGCAGTACTTC

abundance: -
d_gene: -
len: 16
v_gene: TRBV6-2/TRBV6-3
j_gene: TRBJ2-1
CDR3aa: CASSYVEAGSHSEQFF
CDR3nt: TGTGCCAGCAGTTACGTTGAGGCGGGGAGTCACAGTGAGCAGTTCTTC

abundance: few
d_gene: -
len: 12
v_gene: TRBV6-5
j_gene: TRBJ2-4
CDR3aa: CASSAVGNIQYF
CDR3nt: TGTGCCAGCAGTGCTGTCGGGAACATTCAGTACTTC

abundance: -
d_gene: -
len: 13
v_gene: TRBV20-1
j_gene: TRBJ1-2
CDR3aa: CSAYNPGHIGYTF
CDR3nt: TGCAGTGCCTATAACCCGGGACACATAGGCTACACCTTC

abundance: few
d_gene: -
len: 14
v_gene: TRBV11-2
j_gene: TRBJ2-7
CDR3aa: CASSTRGGSGEQYF
CDR3nt: TGTGCCAGCAGCACAAGGGGAGGCTCGGGCGAGCAGTACTTC

abundance: -
d_gene: -
len: 14
v_gene: TRBV6-1
j_gene: TRBJ1-6
CDR3aa: CASSERGNVSPLHF
CDR3nt: TGTGCCAGCAGTGAAAGGGGCAACGTATCACCCCTCCACTTT

abundance: -
d_gene: -
len: 15
v_gene: TRBV3-1
j_gene: TRBJ2-5
CDR3aa: CASSQDGRGVETQYF
CDR3nt: TGTGCCAGCAGCCAAGATGGTCGGGGTGTGGAGACCCAGTACTTC

abundance: -
d_gene: TRBD2
len: 16
v_gene: TRBV7-6
j_gene: TRBJ2-7
CDR3aa: CASSQRPGGRYNEQYF
CDR3nt: TGTGCCAGCAGCCAGCGCCCGGGGGGTCGCTACAATGAGCAGTACTTC

abundance: -
d_gene: TRBD1
len: 16
v_gene: TRBV4-2
j_gene: TRBJ2-5
CDR3aa: CASSLTGGWGQETQYF
CDR3nt: TGTGCCAGCAGCCTAACAGGGGGCTGGGGACAAGAGACCCAGTACTTC

abundance: -
d_gene: -
len: 15
v_gene: TRBV4-1
j_gene: TRBJ2-7
CDR3aa: CASSQGNRVGDEQYF
CDR3nt: TGCGCCAGCAGCCAAGGAAACAGGGTAGGAGACGAGCAGTACTTC

abundance: few
d_gene: -
len: 16
v_gene: TRBV18
j_gene: TRBJ2-3
CDR3aa: CASSPPGQSNADTQYF
CDR3nt: TGTGCCAGCTCACCACCAGGGCAGTCAAATGCAGATACGCAGTATTTT

abundance: many
d_gene: -
len: 15
v_gene: TRBV20-1
j_gene: TRBJ2-5
CDR3aa: CSARVVGGNQETQYF
CDR3nt: TGCAGTGCTAGAGTAGTGGGGGGCAATCAAGAGACCCAGTACTTC

abundance: -
d_gene: TRBD1
len: 14
v_gene: TRBV14
j_gene: TRBJ2-7
CDR3aa: CASSQVDREYEQYF
CDR3nt: TGTGCCAGCAGCCAAGTAGACAGGGAATACGAGCAGTACTTC

abundance: -
d_gene: TRBD2
len: 15
v_gene: TRBV20-1
j_gene: TRBJ2-1
CDR3aa: CSARVPGGPLGEQFF
CDR3nt: TGCAGTGCTAGAGTACCGGGGGGACCGTTGGGTGAGCAGTTCTTC

abundance: -
d_gene: TRBD1
len: 15
v_gene: TRBV10-3
j_gene: TRBJ2-7
CDR3aa: CAISAAQGDYNEQYF
CDR3nt: TGTGCCATCAGTGCGGCACAGGGGGATTACAATGAGCAGTACTTC

abundance: few
d_gene: TRBD1
len: 14
v_gene: TRBV28
j_gene: TRBJ2-1
CDR3aa: CAGGPGQGHLRQFF
CDR3nt: TGTGCCGGGGGGCCGGGACAGGGACATCTCCGACAGTTCTTC

abundance: -
d_gene: -
len: 14
v_gene: TRBV6-1
j_gene: TRBJ2-1
CDR3aa: CASSDMTGYNEQFF
CDR3nt: TGTGCCAGCAGTGATATGACAGGATACAATGAGCAGTTCTTC

abundance: -
d_gene: TRBD2
len: 11
v_gene: TRBV20-1
j_gene: TRBJ2-2
CDR3aa: CSARGEGELFF
CDR3nt: TGCAGTGCCCGGGGGGAGGGGGAGCTGTTTTTT

abundance: -
d_gene: -
len: 13
v_gene: TRBV12-3/TRBV12-4
j_gene: TRBJ1-2
CDR3aa: CASSRQPTAGYTF
CDR3nt: TGTGCCAGCAGTCGTCAGCCGACAGCTGGCTACACCTTC